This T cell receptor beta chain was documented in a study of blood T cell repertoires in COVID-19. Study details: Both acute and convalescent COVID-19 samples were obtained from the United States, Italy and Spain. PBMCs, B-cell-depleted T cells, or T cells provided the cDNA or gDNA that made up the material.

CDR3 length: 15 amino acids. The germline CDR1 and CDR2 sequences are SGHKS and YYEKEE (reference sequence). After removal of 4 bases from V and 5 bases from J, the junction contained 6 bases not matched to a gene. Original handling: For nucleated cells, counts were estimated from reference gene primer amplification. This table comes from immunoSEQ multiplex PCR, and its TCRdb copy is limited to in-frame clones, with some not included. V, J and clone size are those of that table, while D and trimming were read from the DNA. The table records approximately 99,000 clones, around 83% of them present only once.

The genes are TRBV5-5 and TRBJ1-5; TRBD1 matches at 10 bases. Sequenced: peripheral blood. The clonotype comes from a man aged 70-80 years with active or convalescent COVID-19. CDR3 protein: CASSRDRGAYQPQHF. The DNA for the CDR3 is TGTGCCAGCAGCCGGGACAGGGGCGCCTATCAGCCCCAGCATTTT.